This TCR beta chain was retrieved from a study of blood T cell repertoires in COVID-19. Study at large: Nucleic acid was either cDNA or gDNA, and it came from T cells, B-cell-depleted T cells, or PBMCs.

The CDR3 is 20 amino acids. This clone was seen a few times. Some clones are missing from TCRdb's copy, which holds only in-frame ones; the method was immunoSEQ multiplex PCR. The sample has roughly 200,000 clones, around 84% seen once. The sequenced material came from peripheral blood. The origin of this receptor is a woman older than 75 with active or convalescent COVID-19. The J gene is TRBJ1-2, the V gene TRBV21-1; TRBD1 is the table's D call and was not checked against the DNA. TRBV21-1 is recorded as a pseudogene. The DNA of the CDR3 is TGTGCCAGCAAAGCAAAAAGGATGCAGGTGAATAATATTACTTGGTATGGCTACACCTTC. Amino acid sequence: CASKAKRMQVNNITWYGYTF.